The clone carrying this TCR beta chain has at least ten counts. Its antigen remains unknown. This entry belongs to a study of T-cell reconstitution after alpha-beta-depleted transplantation in children. Study results and limitations: The authors attributed T-cell counts and diversity one year after transplant mostly to newly produced T cells.

Germline CDR1 LNHNV, CDR2 YYDKDF (reference sequence). V was shortened by 8 bases and J by 4 bases, with 17 bases between the two germline ends. The length of the CDR3 is 14 residues. During its preparation, the TCRbeta library received unique molecular identifiers. TCRdb fed the PCR reads into MiXCR, producing one record per CDR3 protein. The sample shows fewer than 350,000 distinct CDR3 sequences, about 7.3% of them seen only once. The chain links TRBV15 to TRBJ1-1; possibly TRBD1 for D (6 bases). The receptor comes from a female patient under 10 years old who had a stem cell transplant for Fanconi anemia, so the T cells may come from the graft donor. Specimen: peripheral blood, collected 360 days after TCRalphabeta/CD19-depleted stem cell transplant. The CDR3 region has the DNA TGTGCCACCCAAGGACAGAGAGCGGCCACTGAAGCTTTCTTT. It codes for CATQGQRAATEAFF.